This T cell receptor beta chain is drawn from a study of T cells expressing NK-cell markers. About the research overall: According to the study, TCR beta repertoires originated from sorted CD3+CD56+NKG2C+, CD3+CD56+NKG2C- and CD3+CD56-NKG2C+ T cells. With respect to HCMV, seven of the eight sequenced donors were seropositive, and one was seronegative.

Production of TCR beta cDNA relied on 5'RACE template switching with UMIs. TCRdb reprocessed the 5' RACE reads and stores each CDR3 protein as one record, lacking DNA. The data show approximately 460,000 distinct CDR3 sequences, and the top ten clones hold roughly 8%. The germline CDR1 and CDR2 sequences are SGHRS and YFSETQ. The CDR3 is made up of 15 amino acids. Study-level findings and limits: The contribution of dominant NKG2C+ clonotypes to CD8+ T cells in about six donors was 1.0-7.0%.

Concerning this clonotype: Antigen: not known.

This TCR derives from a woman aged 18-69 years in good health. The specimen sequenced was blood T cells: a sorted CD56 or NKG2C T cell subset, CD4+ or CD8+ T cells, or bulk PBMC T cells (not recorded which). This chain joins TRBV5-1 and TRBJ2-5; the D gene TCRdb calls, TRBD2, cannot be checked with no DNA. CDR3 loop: CASSPILGGKETQYF.